The 29 T cell receptor beta chains presented below share a single source sample, sequenced in a study of T cells in Graves' hyperthyroidism and ophthalmopathy. Template material for amplifying TCR beta CDR3 regions consisted of RNA transcripts. A set of HTBI primers served as the primers for a first-round RT-PCR of the TCR CDR3. MiXCR was run by TCRdb on the multiplex PCR reads, yielding one entry per CDR3 protein. The repertoire holds fewer than 350,000 distinct CDR3 sequences, around 18% seen once, with around a sixth in the top ten. The sequencing input was blood. The origin of the receptors is a woman between 40 and 55 years old with Graves' ophthalmopathy.

This clonotype has a count of ten or more. The V and J genes are TRBV28 and TRBJ2-7; tentative D call: TRBD1 (5 bases). V shed 3 bases and J shed 1 base, with 10 bases lying between them. Germline values: CDR1 MDHEN, CDR2 SYDVKM. The CDR3 totals 14 residues. The CDR3 DNA reads as TGTGCCAGCAGTTTTGGCAGGGCTTCCTACGAGCAGTACTTC. This sequence encodes CASSFGRASYEQYF. The complete variable domain, with remaining parts taken from reference TRBV28 and TRBJ2-7, reads DVKVTQSSRYLVKRTGEKVFLECVQDMDHENMFWYRQDPGLGLRLIYFSYDVKMKEKGDIPEGYSVSREKKERFSLILESASTNQTSMYLCASSFGRASYEQYFGPGTRLTVT.

In this sample, this clonotype turned up a few times. It may be a read error: a sequence one base away is much more abundant. The J gene is TRBJ1-2, the V gene TRBV12-3 or TRBV12-4; D unresolved. The CDR3 has 12 amino acids. V was pared by 5 bases and J by 7 bases, with 11 bases between. This CDR3 is CASSPIGLGYTF. The CDR3 bases are TGTGCCAGCAGTCCGATAGGGCTTGGCTACACCTTC.

This clonotype was picked up many times. The chain uses TRBV5-1 and TRBJ1-1; D gene uncertain. CDR3 length: 13 residues. Per the germline V gene, CDR1 is SGHRS and CDR2 is YFSETQ. Trimming took 0 bases from V and 7 from J, leaving 10 bases between them. CDR3 in DNA: TGCGCCAGCAGCTTGGCCCCTGAGGGTGAAGCTTTCTTT. This translates into CASSLAPEGEAFF.

This clonotype was detected many times. In DNA form, the CDR3 reads TGTGCCAGCAGTGACCGCGGACAGGGTCAAGAGACCCAGTACTTC. This codes for CASSDRGQGQETQYF. This chain uses TRBV12-3 or TRBV12-4 with TRBJ2-5; 8 bases map to TRBD1. The CDR3 has 15 residues. Trimming took 5 bases from V and 2 from J; bases not matched to a gene: 7.

V and J are TRBV28 and TRBJ2-7; 9 bases agree with TRBD1. The CDR3 length is 13 residues. Germline CDR1 and CDR2: MDHEN and SYDVKM. After removal of 9 bases from V and 6 bases from J, the junction contained 9 bases not matched to a gene. CDR3 in amino acids: CASRTGTGTEQYF. CDR3 nucleotides: TGTGCCAGTCGAACCGGGACAGGGACCGAGCAGTACTTC.

In this sample, this clonotype turned up many times. V and J are TRBV10-3 and TRBJ1-2, with TRBD1 as a possible D gene (6 bases). The CDR3 has 15 amino acids. The germline V gene encodes CDR1 ENHRY and CDR2 SYGVKD. Trimming removed 6 bases at V and 4 bases at J, with 18 bases between. In nucleotides, the CDR3 is TGTGCCATCAGGGTTTCAGGGGATCGAATCTATGGCTACACCTTC. This sequence encodes CAIRVSGDRIYGYTF.

This clonotype was recorded many times. The chain links TRBV28 to TRBJ1-1, with 8 nucleotides matching TRBD1. Germline values: CDR1 MDHEN, CDR2 SYDVKM. V lost 7 bases, J lost 4 bases, and 5 bases stayed unmatched. The CDR3 is 13 residues long. CDR3: CASINGQGTEAFF. CDR3 bases: TGTGCCAGCATCAATGGACAGGGCACTGAAGCTTTCTTT.

This clonotype has more than one count but fewer than ten. This chain uses TRBV19 with TRBJ2-4, with a tentative D call TRBD1 (6 bases). V was clipped by 1 base and J by 1 base, with 14 bases between them. This CDR3 is built from 17 residues. CDR1 LNHDA and CDR2 SQIVND come from the germline V gene (reference sequence). Written as DNA, the CDR3 is TGTGCCAGTAGTATAGGCGGCGGACAGTTGGCCAAAAACATTCAGTACTTC. This translates into CASSIGGGQLAKNIQYF.

CDR3 bases: TGTGCCAGCAGTTCCGACTCAACCTACGAGCGGCAGTACTTC. This sequence encodes CASSSDSTYERQYF. The chain combines TRBV6-5 with TRBJ2-7; no firm D call. The V end was cut by 4 bases, the J end by 9 bases, with 19 bases between. The CDR3 covers 14 residues. Per germline, CDR1 MNHEY and CDR2 SVGAGI.

This clonotype was seen ten or more times. V gene TRBV7-8 combines with J gene TRBJ2-5, with D tentatively TRBD1 (5 bases). CDR1 SGHVS and CDR2 FQNEAQ come from the germline V gene. The CDR3 length is 14 residues. Trimming removed 5 bases from V and 5 bases from J, with 15 bases in between. The CDR3 protein is CASSQRQGPETQYF. DNA of the CDR3: TGTGCCAGCAGCCAACGGCAGGGTCCGGAGACCCAGTACTTC.

V and J are TRBV6-2 or TRBV6-3 and TRBJ2-7; TRBD2 agrees at 14 bases. CDR1 is MNHEY and CDR2 is SVGEGT in the germline V gene. CDR3 length: 14 residues. V gave up 10 bases and J gave up 6 bases; unmatched junction bases: 8. The CDR3 DNA is TGTGCCACCCGAGGACTAGCGGGAGGCCGCGAGCAGTACTTC. Translating it yields CATRGLAGGREQYF.

This clonotype was seen many times. The chain uses TRBV6-5 and TRBJ1-6; TRBD1 matches at 7 bases. Germline loops: CDR1 MNHEY, CDR2 SVGAGI. The V segment lost 3 bases and the J segment 14 bases; nucleotides outside the gene matches: 10. The CDR3 is 14 residues long. The CDR3: CASSYTGARSALHF. CDR3 in DNA: TGTGCCAGCAGTTATACAGGGGCCCGGTCGGCCCTCCACTTT.

This clonotype was detected ten times or more. The rearrangement joins TRBV18 to TRBJ1-3, with unresolved D. The CDR3 is 12 residues long. The ends were cut back, 0 bases at V and 15 bases at J, with 12 bases in the middle. Germline CDR1 is KGHSH and CDR2 is LQKENI. This CDR3 reads CASSPPSLGPYF. The CDR3 DNA is TGTGCCAGCTCACCACCGTCCTTAGGCCCATATTTT.

This clonotype was detected many times. CDR3 protein: CATSTDRNTEAFF. The CDR3 nucleotides read TGTGCCACCTCAACGGACAGGAACACTGAAGCTTTCTTT. This chain links TRBV15 with TRBJ1-1, with D possibly matching TRBD1 (6 bases). Germline V gene sequence: CDR1 LNHNV, CDR2 YYDKDF (reference sequence). V lost 8 bases, J lost 1 base, and 11 bases lay in between. The CDR3 loop spans 13 amino acids.

In its sample, this clonotype was seen many times. The chain recombines TRBV20-1 with TRBJ2-7; no definite D call. This CDR3 spans 13 amino acids. The V end lost 7 bases, the J end lost 2 bases, and 15 bases lay between the germline ends. The germline V gene encodes CDR1 DFQATT and CDR2 SNEGSKA (reference sequence). The CDR3 DNA sequence: TGCAGTGTCTACCAGGCCACCGCCTACGAGCAGTACTTC. Residues: CSVYQATAYEQYF.

This clonotype was counted many times. The chain has TRBV20-1 and TRBJ2-5; D unresolved. The V gene lost 5 bases and the J gene lost 1 base, with 8 bases spanning the gap. The CDR3 spans 12 residues. Per the germline V gene, CDR1 is DFQATT and CDR2 is SNEGSKA (reference sequence). The CDR3 region is CSAQDLQETQYF. CDR3 coding DNA: TGCAGTGCTCAGGACCTCCAAGAGACCCAGTACTTC.

This clonotype came up many times. This chain uses TRBV6-5 with TRBJ1-6, with D possibly being TRBD1 (6 bases). In germline, CDR1 is MNHEY, CDR2 SVGAGI. CDR3 length: 15 amino acids. V dropped 2 bases and J dropped 11 bases, with 16 bases sitting between them. The CDR3 is CASSYTGDKTAPLHF. For the CDR3, the DNA is TGTGCCAGCAGTTACACGGGGGACAAAACGGCACCCCTCCACTTT.

In this sample, this clonotype turned up many times. The genes are TRBV7-8 and TRBJ1-5; TRBD1 aligns across 9 bases. J was trimmed by 5 bases and V by 1 base; bases with no gene match: 6. CDR3 size: 16 residues. The germline V gene encodes CDR1 SGHVS and CDR2 FQNEAQ. The CDR3 DNA follows: TGTGCCAGCAGCTTAGTCGCCGGGACAGGGTATCAGCCCCAGCATTTT. Protein sequence: CASSLVAGTGYQPQHF. The full variable domain, completed using reference TRBV7-8 and TRBJ1-5, is GAGVSQSPRYKVAKRGQDVALRCDPISGHVSLFWYQQALGQGPEFLTYFQNEAQLDKSGLPSDRFFAERPEGSVSTLKIQRTQQEDSAVYLCASSLVAGTGYQPQHFGDGTRLSIL.

This clonotype was counted at least ten times. Germline and junction disagree at one end, which may indicate a read error. The chain employs TRBV18 and TRBJ1-1; D unclear. The germline gives CDR1 KGHSH, CDR2 LQKENI. The CDR3 contains 14 residues. In DNA, the CDR3 is TGTGCCAGCTCGCCACAGAACATGAACACTGAAGCTTTCTTT. It is translated as CASSPQNMNTEAFF.

The chain recombines TRBV27 with TRBJ2-7; D is possibly TRBD1 (6 bases). CDR1 MNHEY and CDR2 SMNVEV come from the germline V gene (reference sequence). The CDR3 extends over 14 amino acids. Trimming removed 1 base from V and 0 bases from J, with 7 bases in between. The CDR3, as DNA: TGTGCCAGCAGTTTATACAGGGACTCCTACGAGCAGTACTTC. It yields the protein CASSLYRDSYEQYF.

This clonotype was detected a few times. V is TRBV18 and J is TRBJ1-5; D is unclear. This CDR3 region has 14 residues. Germline V gives CDR1 KGHSH, CDR2 LQKENI. V was trimmed by 3 bases and J by 7 bases, leaving 13 bases between them. The CDR3 nucleotides are TGTGCCAGCTCACCCGCAGGCCGAGGGCAGCCCCAGCATTTT. Amino acids: CASSPAGRGQPQHF.

This clonotype was detected ten times or more. The chain joins TRBV6-1 to TRBJ2-3, with no clear D. Trimming left V 4 bases short and J 7 bases short, with 12 bases between. Germline lookup yields CDR1 MNHNS and CDR2 SASEGT. The CDR3 extends over 13 amino acids. The CDR3 loop reads CASSGNHWNTQYF. The CDR3 bases are TGTGCCAGCAGTGGAAACCACTGGAATACGCAGTATTTT.

The chain links TRBV12-3 or TRBV12-4 to TRBJ2-5; D not certain. This CDR3 has 13 residues. Trimming left V 6 bases short and J 5 bases short, with 13 bases between. The CDR3 region has the DNA TGTGCCAGCAGCGGAAGTCGGTCTGAGACCCAGTACTTC. Its protein product is CASSGSRSETQYF.

Only a few counts were recorded for this clonotype. This chain joins TRBV11-2 and TRBJ2-7; D is ambiguous. Between the trimmed V and J ends, which lost 8 bases and 4 bases, there was a span of 18 bases. Per germline, CDR1 SGHAT and CDR2 FQNNGV. CDR3 length: 14 amino acids. The CDR3 region is CASVGRSTFYEQYF. The CDR3 bases are TGTGCCAGCGTCGGTCGCTCTACCTTTTACGAGCAGTACTTC.

This chain links TRBV9 with TRBJ2-5; D ambiguous. The CDR3 has 15 residues. CDR1 SGDLS and CDR2 YYNGEE come from the germline V gene. V was cut by 0 bases and J by 4 bases, with 13 bases left in between. CDR3 residues: CASSVDAWSVETQYF. CDR3 sequence (DNA): TGTGCCAGCAGCGTAGATGCTTGGTCAGTAGAGACCCAGTACTTC.

This clonotype was recorded at least ten times. This chain joins TRBV11-2 and TRBJ2-2; D remains unclear. This CDR3 is built from 14 residues. Germline V CDR1 and CDR2: SGHAT, FQNNGV. The V end was cut by 2 bases, the J end by 4 bases, with 8 bases between. The CDR3, as DNA: TGTGCCAGCAGCTTAAAGGAAGGCACCGGGGAGCTGTTTTTT. Translated: CASSLKEGTGELFF.

This clonotype was recorded many times. The chain is built from TRBV28 and TRBJ1-1; the D gene is possibly TRBD1 (6 bases). Germline V lookup: CDR1 MDHEN, CDR2 SYDVKM. The CDR3 extends over 13 amino acids. V dropped 2 bases and J dropped 5 bases, with 9 bases sitting between them. The DNA of the CDR3 is TGTGCCAGCAGTTTAGGGGGGCGGACTGAAGCTTTCTTT. It translates to CASSLGGRTEAFF.

This sequence joins TRBV6-1 and TRBJ1-6; no firm D call. Trimming removed 6 bases at V and 7 bases at J, with 16 bases between. Germline lookup yields CDR1 MNHNS and CDR2 SASEGT. CDR3 length equals 15 residues. The CDR3 nucleotides are TGTGCCAGCAGCCGGGCGGGTCGGGGAAATTCACCCCTCCACTTT. Amino acid sequence: CASSRAGRGNSPLHF.

This clonotype was counted ten times or more. The DNA for the CDR3 is TGTGCCAGCAGCTGGGACCACACAGATACGCAGTATTTT. Translation: CASSWDHTDTQYF. V is TRBV11-2 and J is TRBJ2-3; D tentatively reads TRBD1 or TRBD2 (5 bases each). The V and J ends lost 4 bases and 2 bases respectively, with 7 bases between them. The CDR3 sequence is 13 residues long. Per germline, CDR1 SGHAT and CDR2 FQNNGV.